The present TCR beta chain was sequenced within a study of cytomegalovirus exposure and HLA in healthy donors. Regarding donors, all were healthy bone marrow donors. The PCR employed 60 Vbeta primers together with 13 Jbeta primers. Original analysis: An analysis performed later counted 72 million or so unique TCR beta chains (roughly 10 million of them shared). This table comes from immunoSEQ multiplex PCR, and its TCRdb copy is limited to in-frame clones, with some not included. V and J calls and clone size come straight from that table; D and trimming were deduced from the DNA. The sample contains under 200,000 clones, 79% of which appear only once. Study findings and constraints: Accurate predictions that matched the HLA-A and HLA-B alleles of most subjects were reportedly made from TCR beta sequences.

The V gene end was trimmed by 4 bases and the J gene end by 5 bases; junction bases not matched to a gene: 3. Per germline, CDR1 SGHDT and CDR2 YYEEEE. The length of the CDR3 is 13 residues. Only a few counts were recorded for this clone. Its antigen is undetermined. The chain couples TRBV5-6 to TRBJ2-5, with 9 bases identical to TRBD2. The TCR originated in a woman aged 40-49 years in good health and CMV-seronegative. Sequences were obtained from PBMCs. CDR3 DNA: TGTGCCAGCAGCCTAACTAGCGGGGAGACCCAGTACTTC. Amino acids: CASSLTSGETQYF.